One and the same sample provided the 16 T cell receptor beta chains below, sequenced in a study of T cells in narcolepsy. This table comes from immunoSEQ multiplex PCR, and its TCRdb copy is limited to in-frame clones, with some not included. The sample includes about 710 clones, more than 15% seen only once; the top ten take around 10%. No cognate antigen is known for these TCRs. The sequencing sample was made of cultured CD4+ T cells from cerebrospinal fluid. The source is a human donor with narcolepsy.

The chain recombines TRBV2 with TRBJ2-5; a weak D match, TRBD2 (6 bases). CDR1 and CDR2 (germline): SNHLY, FYNNEI. The CDR3 length is 15 residues. Trimming left V 7 bases short and J 1 base short, with 16 bases between. CDR3 residues: CASKGVGGLQETQYF. In nucleotides, the CDR3 is TGTGCCAGCAAAGGGGTGGGAGGACTCCAAGAGACCCAGTACTTC.

To note about this clone: A much larger clone lies a single base off, so this may be a read error. This same CDR3 is encoded by further DNA sequences in the sample. The chain has TRBV29-1 and TRBJ1-2; the D gene is possibly TRBD1 (5 bases). V was shortened by 7 bases and J by 7 bases, with 13 bases between the two germline ends. This CDR3 comprises 11 residues. Germline V gives CDR1 SQVTM, CDR2 ANQGSEA. CDR3 DNA sequence: TGCAGCGCCGACAGAGGAGCTGGCTACACCTTC. Its translation is CSADRGAGYTF.

The V and J genes are TRBV6-5 and TRBJ2-7, with D possibly being TRBD1 (6 bases). The V gene lost 4 bases and the J gene lost 6 bases, with 13 bases spanning the gap. The CDR3 contains 13 residues. The germline gives CDR1 MNHEY, CDR2 SVGAGI. The CDR3 nucleotides read TGTGCCAGCAGTTCACAGGGAACCCCCGAGCAGTACTTC. Protein sequence: CASSSQGTPEQYF.

The V gene is TRBV7-8, the J gene TRBJ2-7; possible D gene TRBD2, 5 bases. The CDR3 totals 14 residues. Germline V gene sequence: CDR1 SGHVS, CDR2 FQNEAQ. V was pared by 1 base and J by 2 bases, with 9 bases between. CDR3 sequence: CASSLELGPYEQYF. CDR3 nucleotide sequence: TGTGCCAGCAGCTTAGAACTAGGGCCCTACGAGCAGTACTTC.

This clone counts as medium-sized. The V and J genes are TRBV9 and TRBJ2-1; 8 positions match TRBD2. J lost 4 bases, V lost 0 bases, and 6 bases had no gene match. This CDR3 comprises 16 residues. Per the germline V gene, CDR1 is SGDLS and CDR2 is YYNGEE. CDR3 bases: TGTGCCAGCAGCGTAGGAAGCGGGGGTTTTTACAATGAGCAGTTCTTC. The encoded protein is CASSVGSGGFYNEQFF.

The chain is built from TRBV28 and TRBJ2-1, with a possible D match to TRBD2 (6 bases). The CDR3 spans 14 residues. The V and J ends lost 6 bases and 6 bases respectively, with 15 bases between them. CDR1 and CDR2 (germline): MDHEN, SYDVKM. This CDR3 is CASRSPGGINEQFF. The CDR3 region has the DNA TGTGCCAGCAGGTCTCCCGGGGGAATCAATGAGCAGTTCTTC.

A few counts support this clone. The chain combines TRBV27 with TRBJ1-2, with TRBD1 as a possible D gene (6 bases). Between the trimmed V and J ends, which lost 6 bases and 6 bases, there was a span of 17 bases. Germline V gene sequence: CDR1 MNHEY, CDR2 SMNVEV (reference sequence). This CDR3 is 14 amino acids long. The CDR3 DNA follows: TGTGCCAGCAGCGTAACAGGGCAGGGTAATGGCTACACCTTC. This codes for CASSVTGQGNGYTF.

The V gene is TRBV5-1, the J gene TRBJ1-2, with 7 bases fitting TRBD1. The length of the CDR3 is 13 residues. Germline assignment: CDR1 SGHRS and CDR2 YFSETQ. The V gene end was trimmed by 1 base and the J gene end by 3 bases; junction bases not matched to a gene: 0. CDR3 nucleotide sequence: TGCGCCAGCAGCTTGCAGGGGGACTATGGCTACACCTTC. Translation gives CASSLQGDYGYTF.

This clone occurred a few times. This chain connects TRBV5-1 to TRBJ2-3; the match to TRBD1 covers 9 bases. The CDR3 runs to 15 residues. The trim removed 4 bases at V and 6 bases at J, leaving 9 bases unmatched. CDR1 SGHRS and CDR2 YFSETQ come from the germline V gene. The CDR3 DNA follows: TGCGCCAGCAGCCCTGGACAGGGGAAGGGGGATACGCAGTATTTT. Residues: CASSPGQGKGDTQYF.

This clone was detected only a few times. Here the CDR3 reads CASSARSGTNNEQFF. CDR3 DNA: TGTGCCAGCAGTGCACGATCCGGGACTAACAATGAGCAGTTCTTC. The chain uses TRBV2 and TRBJ2-1; 7 nucleotides match TRBD2. Germline lookup yields CDR1 SNHLY and CDR2 FYNNEI. Trimming cost V 4 bases and J 5 bases; bases outside gene matches: 8. The CDR3 contains 15 residues.

This clone was seen more than once but under ten times. J is TRBJ1-5 and V is TRBV6-5; 7 nucleotides line up with TRBD1. This CDR3 region has 14 residues. V trimming: 6 bases; J trimming: 5 bases; junction bases outside the gene matches: 7. Germline CDR1 and CDR2: MNHEY and SVGAGI. For the CDR3, the DNA is TGTGCCAGCAGGACGACAGGGAAGGATCAGCCCCAGCATTTT. Translated: CASRTTGKDQPQHF.

This rearrangement joins TRBV9 to TRBJ2-1; possibly TRBD1 for D (6 bases). Germline V lookup: CDR1 SGDLS, CDR2 YYNGEE. The ends were cut back, 3 bases at V and 5 bases at J, with 9 bases in the middle. The CDR3 covers 13 residues. DNA for the CDR3: TGTGCCAGCAGCGGACAGGATCACAATGAGCAGTTCTTC. Encoded protein: CASSGQDHNEQFF.

By share of the sample, this clone is large. The V gene is TRBV5-1, the J gene TRBJ2-7; D might be TRBD1 (6 bases). The CDR3 is 16 residues long. The V and J ends lost 3 bases and 5 bases respectively, with 21 bases between them. CDR1 and CDR2 (germline): SGHRS, YFSETQ. The CDR3 here is CASSYRQTGTNDEQYF. CDR3 DNA: TGCGCCAGCAGCTACCGTCAGACAGGTACAAACGACGAGCAGTACTTC.

This clone is medium-sized (0.01 to 0.1%) in the sample. The chain links TRBV5-1 to TRBJ2-7; TRBD2 matches at 8 bases. The trim removed 0 bases at V and 2 bases at J, leaving 4 bases unmatched. CDR3 length: 15 residues. CDR1 SGHRS and CDR2 YFSETQ come from the germline V gene. This chain's CDR3 is CASSLGVAGPYEQYF. The CDR3 DNA is TGCGCCAGCAGCTTGGGAGTAGCGGGACCCTACGAGCAGTACTTC.

This clone is judged large (0.1 to 1%). The chain combines TRBV5-1 with TRBJ2-3, with 8 bases lining up with TRBD2. Germline V gene sequence: CDR1 SGHRS, CDR2 YFSETQ. The junction had 6 bases not matched to a gene; V was cut back by 1 base and J by 5 bases. CDR3 length equals 15 residues. This CDR3 reads CASSLRTGGGDTQYF. CDR3 in DNA: TGCGCCAGCAGCTTGCGTACGGGAGGGGGAGATACGCAGTATTTT.

This clone is labeled large. J is TRBJ1-5 and V is TRBV11-2; possible D gene TRBD1, 5 bases. V was cut by 5 bases and J by 1 base, with 9 bases left in between. The CDR3 has 14 amino acids. Germline CDR1 reads SGHAT; CDR2 reads FQNNGV. The CDR3 region is CASSRWGSNQPQHF. As DNA, the CDR3 is TGTGCCAGCAGCCGGTGGGGCAGCAATCAGCCCCAGCATTTT. The whole variable domain, remainder taken from reference TRBV11-2 and TRBJ1-5, is EAGVAQSPRYKIIEKRQSVAFWCNPISGHATLYWYQQILGQGPKLLIQFQNNGVVDDSQLPKDRFSAERLKGVDSTLKIQPAKLEDSAVYLCASSRWGSNQPQHFGDGTRLSIL.